This T cell receptor beta chain was retrieved from a study of T cell responses to AZD1222 COVID-19 vaccine. Study-wide results and caveats: Baseline testing showed seropositivity in only six AZD1222 recipients. A mostly white British donor set with more females was recruited, and clonal diversity was possibly underestimated. Scientists sampled the repertoires only once the peak T cell response had passed.

On this clone: Its antigen is undetermined.

The data were produced by immunoSEQ multiplex PCR, yet TCRdb's version contains in-frame clones alone and is incomplete. This sample has 85,000 to 130,000 clones; roughly 88% occur once, and the top ten carry more than 6.5%. This clonotype was obtained from an adult in good health. The sample here was peripheral blood, taken on day 0 of AZD1222 vaccination.

CDR3 in amino acids: CASQLGQSAKNIQYF. In nucleotides, the CDR3 is TGTGCCAGTCAACTAGGACAATCGGCCAAAAACATTCAGTACTTC. The rearrangement uses TRBV28 and TRBJ2-4; perhaps D is TRBD1 or TRBD2 (5 bases each). Germline-derived CDR1 and CDR2 are MDHEN and SYDVKM. V was pared by 9 bases and J by 1 base, with 16 bases between. This CDR3 is 15 amino acids long.